This entry is about one T cell receptor (beta chain). The antigen is undetermined. The PCR contained 60 Vbeta and 13 Jbeta primers. TCRdb's table, derived via immunoSEQ multiplex PCR, lists solely in-frame clones and lacks some. This sample has over 200,000 clones; around 89% occur once, and the top ten carry approximately 1%. The CDR3 sequence is 14 residues long. Trimming took 6 bases from V and 6 from J, leaving 19 bases between them. Looked up from germline, CDR1 is SGHRS and CDR2 is YFSETQ. The data stem from a study of cytomegalovirus exposure and HLA in healthy donors. Study at large: Clustering assigned 70% to 90% of the roughly 400 genotyped donors to the Caucasian-associated ancestry cluster. Study-wide points: Immune exposure information comprised only CMV serostatus. The authors judged a highly shared variant cluster likely a sequencing artifact.

V usage is TRBV5-1 and J usage is TRBJ2-7; maybe TRBD1 (6 bases). The clonotype was recovered from a woman aged 18-29 years in good health and CMV-seronegative. The specimen sequenced was PBMCs. The CDR3 spells CASTPGERYGEQYF. CDR3 DNA: TGCGCCAGCACCCCAGGGGAGAGATACGGCGAGCAGTACTTC.